This T cell receptor (beta chain) originates from a study of vaccination and CD4 T cells after COVID-19 (dated 2022 in TCRdb). For the study in its entirety: Convalescent patients had a positive SARS-CoV-2 result on nasal swab PCR, and of these patients, several had mild disease and one had severe disease. Control cultures used a CEFX viral epitope pool as positive control, an HIV-1 Nef peptide pool as negative control, or no peptide. Post-COVID blood samples were collected from convalescent patients a median of roughly 100 days after diagnosis, with a range of roughly 30 to 161 days. For stimulating the cultures, overlapping spike peptide pools were used, derived from SARS-CoV-2 as well as from the common cold coronaviruses HCoV-NL63, HCoV-OC43 and HCoV-229E. The convalescent cohort included six males and four females, with two Hispanic individuals, seven Caucasians, two Asians and one multiracial person. In 9 to 11 COVID-19 convalescent patients and several infection-naive healthy vaccine recipients, researchers compared the spike-specific CD4+ TCR repertoire from before mRNA vaccination with the repertoire from after. Post-vaccine blood samples were collected a median of about 66 days after the second vaccine dose, ranging from about 13 to 250 days. Participants got two doses of the Pfizer-BioNTech BNT162b2 vaccine (n=8) or two doses of the Moderna mRNA-1273 vaccine (n=2).

The method behind the library was PCR. DNA from cultured CD4+ T cells was subjected to TCR sequencing with the Oncomine TCR Beta short-read assay at the Johns Hopkins FTIC core. The QIAamp micro DNA kit was used to extract genomic DNA from the cultured CD4+ T cells. Oncomine TCR Beta libraries from cultured CD4+ T cells were pooled with unique dual indexes and sequenced on an Illumina iSeq 100. The paper's data handling went like this. Non-productive sequences were removed, and CDR3s not starting with C, not ending with F or W, or shorter than 7 amino acids were discarded. The MANAFEST web application identified antigen-specific clonotypes by comparing peptide-stimulated wells against reference wells and other culture wells. For a clone to be called positive, the clone needed an FDR below 0.05, an odds ratio above 5, and a productive frequency above 0.1% in at least two of three replicate wells. A clonotype counted as cross-reactive if it showed significant expansion both in the SARS-CoV-2 spike wells and in at least one common cold coronavirus spike condition. Using R version 3.6.1, CDR3 homology was evaluated through Levenshtein distances (stringdist) along with unrooted phylogenetic trees (ape). TCRdb handled the public reads itself, with Q25 trimming in fastp and clone calling in MiXCR, and kept productive beta chains. Rows matching on CDR3 protein sequence are summarized as one entry with the most common DNA and genes. The V and J calls were not made by the authors but by TCRdb's processing. The sample data list 15,000 to 20,000 distinct CDR3 sequences, and 25% to 35% of these were observed just once. Of the sample, roughly a sixth is held by the ten largest clones.

The paper's findings and limits, for the study overall: In convalescent patients, a median around 84% of post-vaccine SARS-CoV-2-reactive clones were detected only after vaccination, and vaccine-specific priming was suggested by this finding. Of the vaccine-specific clones found in convalescent patients, nearly all (304 of 307) were mono-reactive for SARS-CoV-2 spike instead of being cross-reactive with common cold coronaviruses. Relatively few convalescent patients were included in the study, and early timepoints after natural infection were not analyzed. An increase in the median number of SARS-CoV-2-reactive clonotypes from 20 to 25 after infection to approximately 41 after vaccination was observed, but the change was not found to be significant.

Concerning this clonotype: Its antigen is not yet known. No base qualities exist here, and no much larger clone lies one base off it.

The sample's treatment or condition label, in plain terms: approximately 10-day PBMC culture with coronavirus spike peptide pools or control peptides (ViraFEST assay). The ViraFEST assay, used in the study, expanded antigen-specific T cells with peptide pools and then identified the expanded clonotypes through TCR sequencing. Positive SARS-CoV-2 PCR tests in the convalescent patients dated from March to December 2020, before Alpha, Beta and Delta variants emerged in the United States. About 1.8 million PBMCs per well were cultured in IMDM with approximately 5% human AB serum and about 9.2 IU/ml IL-2, plus 10 ug/ml peptide pools. On days 3 and 7, half of the culture medium was replaced with fresh IL-2-containing medium. After approximately 11 days of culture, CD4+ T cells were isolated by negative selection with the EasySep CD4+ T cell isolation kit. PBMCs were separated from whole blood using Ficoll-Paque Plus gradient centrifugation and then either used fresh or cryopreserved at -140C. Triplicate wells were generally used for each culture condition.

The CDR3 holds 12 amino acids from the cysteine to the phenylalanine. Here the CDR3 DNA is all that survives: 36 bases in frame from base 1. Germline trimming: 6 bases from V, 12 bases from J; junction bases outside gene matches: 5. The germline V gene supplies CDR1 MNHEY and CDR2 SVGEGT. The specimen was cultured CD4+ T cells from blood. The rearranged chain carries TRBV6-2 or TRBV6-3 and TRBJ1-6; 7 middle bases align to TRBD1. The origin of this receptor is a human donor with COVID-19. The encoded CDR3 is CASRGTVGPLHF. The DNA reads TGTGCCAGCAGGGGGACAGTGGGACCCCTCCACTTT.